This T cell receptor beta chain was recovered during a study of cytomegalovirus exposure and HLA in healthy donors. Turning to the study itself: Sequencing of about 179 million T cells in an earlier analysis found roughly 120 million unique TCR beta sequences.

This CDR3 has 15 residues. The V gene's germline CDR1 is SGDLS and CDR2 YYNGEE. The V segment lost 2 bases and the J segment 5 bases; nucleotides outside the gene matches: 4. On this clone: What it recognizes is unknown.

General observations from the study: It was likely that a cluster of highly shared sequence variants was a sequencing artifact.

PCR used 60 Vbeta primers and 13 Jbeta primers. Assay used: immunoSEQ multiplex PCR; TCRdb lists only in-frame clones, some missing. Its table lists roughly 50,000 clones. The material sequenced was PBMCs. This chain joins TRBV9 and TRBJ2-4, with 10 positions matching TRBD1. This clonotype originated in a male donor in good health and CMV-seropositive. CDR3 sequence: CASSVTGGRENIQYF. Here the CDR3 DNA reads TGTGCCAGCAGCGTGACAGGGGGCAGGGAAAACATTCAGTACTTC.